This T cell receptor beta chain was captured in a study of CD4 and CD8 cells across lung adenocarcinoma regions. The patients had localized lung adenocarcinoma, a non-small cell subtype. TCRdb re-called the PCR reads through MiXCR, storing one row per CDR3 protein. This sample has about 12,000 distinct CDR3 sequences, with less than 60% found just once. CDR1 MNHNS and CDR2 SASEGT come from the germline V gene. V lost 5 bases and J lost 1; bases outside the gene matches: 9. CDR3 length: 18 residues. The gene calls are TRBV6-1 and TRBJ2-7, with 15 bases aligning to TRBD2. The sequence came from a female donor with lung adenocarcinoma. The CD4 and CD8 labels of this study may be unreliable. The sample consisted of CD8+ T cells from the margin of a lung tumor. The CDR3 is CASSRGLAGGPSSYEQYF. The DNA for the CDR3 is TGTGCCAGCAGTCGTGGACTAGCGGGAGGGCCTTCTTCCTACGAGCAGTACTTC.